Listed below are T cell receptor beta chains from one sample, sequenced in a study of blood T cell repertoires in COVID-19. Profiled with immunoSEQ multiplex PCR; TCRdb holds only in-frame clones, not every one. The sample contains under 95,000 clones, about 82% of which appear only once. What was sequenced was peripheral blood. These receptors came from a man aged 45 to 65 with COVID-19, enrolled during active disease. Both conserved end residues are part of each CDR3. Each record gives: clone size, D gene, V gene, J gene, CDR3 DNA, CDR3 protein. The D gene is left open where the match is weak. Expanded clones get a size class; other rows say once, few or many, or leave the size out.

.,TRBD1,TRBV3-1/TRBV3-2,TRBJ1-2,TGTGCCAGCAGCCAAGGCGGGTCGCGCAGGGGGGGCTACACCTTC,CASSQGGSRRGGYTF
once,.,TRBV28,TRBJ1-2,TGTGCCAGCAGCTCGCCGGGATCTACTAACTATGGCTACACCTTC,CASSSPGSTNYGYTF
.,TRBD1,TRBV5-4,TRBJ1-1,TGTGCCAGCAGGGCAGGGGGCATGAACACTGAAGCTTTCTTT,CASRAGGMNTEAFF
few,.,TRBV19,TRBJ2-7,TGTGCCAGTAGTATAGTGGAGGGGAGGACCTACGAGCAGTACTTC,CASSIVEGRTYEQYF
once,.,TRBV5-6,TRBJ2-7,TGTGCCAGCAGTTGGAGGGCAACCTACGAGCAGTACTTC,CASSWRATYEQYF
.,.,TRBV27,TRBJ2-6,TGTGCCAGCAGTTTCCATAGATTTTCCTCTGGGGCCAACGTCCTGACTTTC,CASSFHRFSSGANVLTF
.,TRBD1,TRBV5-6,TRBJ2-7,TGTGCCAGCAGCTTCCGGGACAGCAGCTCCTACGAGCAGTACTTC,CASSFRDSSSYEQYF
.,.,TRBV6-5,TRBJ1-2,TGTGCCAGCAGCTTCGACAGAACGGGCTACACCTTC,CASSFDRTGYTF
.,.,TRBV6-6,TRBJ2-7,TGTGCCAGCAGTAATAACTACGAGCAGTACTTC,CASSNNYEQYF
.,.,TRBV28,TRBJ2-1,TGTGCCAGCAGCTCCCAGTTCGGACAGAGACTCAATGAGCAGTTCTTC,CASSSQFGQRLNEQFF
few,TRBD2,TRBV7-3,TRBJ2-1,TGTGCCAGCAGCTTACTTGCGGGAGTCCCTTACAATGAGCAGTTCTTC,CASSLLAGVPYNEQFF
once,.,TRBV4-3,TRBJ1-2,TGCGCCAGCAGCCAAGATATCACAGGGAATCACTATGGCTACACCTTC,CASSQDITGNHYGYTF
.,.,TRBV28,TRBJ2-2,TGTGCCAGCAGCCCACCACATGGACAGATCACCGGGGAGCTGTTTTTT,CASSPPHGQITGELFF
.,TRBD1,TRBV6-5,TRBJ1-1,TGTGCCAGCAGCCCAACAGGGGCGATGAACACTGAAGCTTTCTTT,CASSPTGAMNTEAFF